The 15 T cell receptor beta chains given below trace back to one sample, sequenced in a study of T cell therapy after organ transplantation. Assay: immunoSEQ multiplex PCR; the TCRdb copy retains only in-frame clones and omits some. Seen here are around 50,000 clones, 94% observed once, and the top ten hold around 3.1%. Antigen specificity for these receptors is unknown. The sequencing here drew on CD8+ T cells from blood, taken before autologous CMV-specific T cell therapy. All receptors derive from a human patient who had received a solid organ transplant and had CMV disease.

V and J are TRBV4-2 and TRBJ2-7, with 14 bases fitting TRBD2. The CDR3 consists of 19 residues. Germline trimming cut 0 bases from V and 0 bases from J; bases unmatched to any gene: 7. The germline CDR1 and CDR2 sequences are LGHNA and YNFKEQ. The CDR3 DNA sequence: TGTGCCAGCAGCCAAGACGGACTAGCGGGGGGCCTCGGCTCCTACGAGCAGTACTTC. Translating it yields CASSQDGLAGGLGSYEQYF.

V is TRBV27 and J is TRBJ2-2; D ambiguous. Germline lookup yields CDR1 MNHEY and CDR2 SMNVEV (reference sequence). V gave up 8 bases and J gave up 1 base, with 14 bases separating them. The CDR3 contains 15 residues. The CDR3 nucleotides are TGTGCCAGCTCGTGGAACAGTAAGAACACCGGGGAGCTGTTTTTT. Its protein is CASSWNSKNTGELFF.

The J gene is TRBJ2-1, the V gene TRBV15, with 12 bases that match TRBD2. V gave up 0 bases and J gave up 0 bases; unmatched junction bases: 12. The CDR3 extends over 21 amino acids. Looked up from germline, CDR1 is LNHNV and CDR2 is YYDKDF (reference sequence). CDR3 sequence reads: CATSRDLTSGRSDSSYNEQFF. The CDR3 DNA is TGTGCCACCAGCAGAGATCTCACTAGCGGGAGGTCAGACAGCTCCTACAATGAGCAGTTCTTC.

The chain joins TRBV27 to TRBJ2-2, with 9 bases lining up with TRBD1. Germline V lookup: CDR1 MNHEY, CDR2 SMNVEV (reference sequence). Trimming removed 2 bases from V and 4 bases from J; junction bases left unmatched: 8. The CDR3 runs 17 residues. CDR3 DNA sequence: TGTGCCAGCAGTTTACTCGACAGGGGGGCTGGCACCGGGGAGCTGTTTTTT. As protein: CASSLLDRGAGTGELFF.

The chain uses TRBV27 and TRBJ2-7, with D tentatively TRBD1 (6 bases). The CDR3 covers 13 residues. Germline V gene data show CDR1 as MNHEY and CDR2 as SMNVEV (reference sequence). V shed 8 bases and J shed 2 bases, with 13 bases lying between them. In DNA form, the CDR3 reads TGTGCCAGCGGCCGGGACACCGCCTACGAGCAGTACTTC. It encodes CASGRDTAYEQYF.

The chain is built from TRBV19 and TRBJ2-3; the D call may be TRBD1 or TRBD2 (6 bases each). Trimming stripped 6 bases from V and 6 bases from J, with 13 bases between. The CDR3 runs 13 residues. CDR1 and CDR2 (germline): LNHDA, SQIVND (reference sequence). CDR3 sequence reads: CASSLRGADTQYF. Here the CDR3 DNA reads TGTGCCAGTAGCCTTAGGGGGGCGGATACGCAGTATTTT.

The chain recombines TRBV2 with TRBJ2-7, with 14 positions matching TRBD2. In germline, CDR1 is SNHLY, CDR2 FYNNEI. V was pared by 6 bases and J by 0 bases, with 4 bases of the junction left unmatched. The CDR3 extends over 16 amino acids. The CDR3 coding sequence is TGTGCCAGCAGATGGACTAGCGGGGGGAACTCCTACGAGCAGTACTTC. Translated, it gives CASRWTSGGNSYEQYF.

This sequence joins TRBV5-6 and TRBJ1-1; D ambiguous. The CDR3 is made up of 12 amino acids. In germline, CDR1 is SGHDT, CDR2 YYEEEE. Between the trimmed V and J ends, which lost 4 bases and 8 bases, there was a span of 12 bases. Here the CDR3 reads CASSGLAAEAFF. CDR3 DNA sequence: TGTGCCAGCAGCGGACTCGCAGCAGAAGCTTTCTTT.

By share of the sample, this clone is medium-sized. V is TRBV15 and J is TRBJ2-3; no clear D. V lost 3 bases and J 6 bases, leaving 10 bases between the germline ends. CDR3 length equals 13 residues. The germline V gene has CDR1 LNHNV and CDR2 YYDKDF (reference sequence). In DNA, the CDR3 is TGTGCCACCAGCAGTCCCCCGTATGATACGCAGTATTTT. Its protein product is CATSSPPYDTQYF. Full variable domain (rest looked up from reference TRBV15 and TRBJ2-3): DAMVIQNPRYQVTQFGKPVTLSCSQTLNHNVMYWYQQKSSQAPKLLFHYYDKDFNNEADTPDNFQSRRPNTSFCFLDIRSPGLGDTAMYLCATSSPPYDTQYFGPGTRLTVL.

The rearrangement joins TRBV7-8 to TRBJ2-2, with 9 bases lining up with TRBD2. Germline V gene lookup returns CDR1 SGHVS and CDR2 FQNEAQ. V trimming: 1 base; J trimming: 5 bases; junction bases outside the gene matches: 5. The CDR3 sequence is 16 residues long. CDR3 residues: CASSLVFLAGTGELFF. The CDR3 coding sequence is TGTGCCAGCAGCTTAGTATTCCTAGCGGGAACCGGGGAGCTGTTTTTT.

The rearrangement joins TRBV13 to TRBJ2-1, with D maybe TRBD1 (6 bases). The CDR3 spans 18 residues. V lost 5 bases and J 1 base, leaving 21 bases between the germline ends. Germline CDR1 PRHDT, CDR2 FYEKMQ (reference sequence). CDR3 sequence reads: CASSGRSNRVRSYNEQFF. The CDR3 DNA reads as TGTGCCAGCAGCGGGCGCTCAAACAGGGTCCGATCCTACAATGAGCAGTTCTTC.

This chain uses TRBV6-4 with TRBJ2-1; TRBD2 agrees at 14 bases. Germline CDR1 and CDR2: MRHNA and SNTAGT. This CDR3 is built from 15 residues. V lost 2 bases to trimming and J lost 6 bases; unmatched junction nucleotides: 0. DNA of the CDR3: TGTGCCAGCAGTGACGGGACTAGCGGGGGCAATGAGCAGTTCTTC. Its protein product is CASSDGTSGGNEQFF.

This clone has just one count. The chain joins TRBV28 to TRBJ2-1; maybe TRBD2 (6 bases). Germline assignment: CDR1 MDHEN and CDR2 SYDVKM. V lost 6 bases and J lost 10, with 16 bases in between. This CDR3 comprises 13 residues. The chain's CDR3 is CASSSSLANEQFF. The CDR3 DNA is TGTGCCAGCAGCTCGTCGCTAGCGAACGAGCAGTTCTTC.

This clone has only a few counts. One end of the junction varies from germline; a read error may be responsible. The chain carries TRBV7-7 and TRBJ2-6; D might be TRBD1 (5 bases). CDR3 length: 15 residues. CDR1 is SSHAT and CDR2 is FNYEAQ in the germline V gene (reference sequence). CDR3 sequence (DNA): TGTGCTAGCAGCTTAGGGGTGACTGGGGCCAACGTCCTGACTTTC. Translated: CASSLGVTGANVLTF.

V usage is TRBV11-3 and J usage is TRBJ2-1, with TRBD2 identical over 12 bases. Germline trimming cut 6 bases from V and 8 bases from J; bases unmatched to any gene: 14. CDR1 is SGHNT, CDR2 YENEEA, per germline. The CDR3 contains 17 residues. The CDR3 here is CASSKRAVLAGGDEQFF. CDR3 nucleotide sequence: TGTGCCAGCAGTAAAAGGGCTGTGCTAGCGGGAGGGGATGAGCAGTTCTTC.